The 6 T cell receptor beta chains presented below share a single source sample, sequenced in a study of response to subunit inactivated influenza vaccine. TCRdb reprocessed the RT-PCR reads via MiXCR and lists one record per CDR3 protein. The repertoire holds roughly 780,000 distinct CDR3 sequences, with about 18% as singletons. Sequencing was performed on PBMCs from blood, taken 5 days after vaccination. These receptors were collected from a man between 50 and 59 years old who received an inactivated influenza vaccine.

Only one count was recorded for this clonotype. V and J are TRBV15 and TRBJ1-1; 7 bases match TRBD1. The CDR3 contains 16 residues. The junction had 7 bases not matched to a gene; V was cut back by 1 base and J by 2 bases. Germline CDR1 is LNHNV and CDR2 is YYDKDF (reference sequence). The CDR3 reads CATSRGYRGGNTEAFF. As DNA, the CDR3 is TGTGCCACCAGCAGAGGCTACAGGGGAGGAAACACTGAAGCTTTCTTT.

The chain links TRBV4-1 to TRBJ2-7, with 9 bases fitting TRBD2. Trimming removed 5 bases from V and 4 bases from J; junction bases left unmatched: 9. Germline V CDR1 and CDR2: MGHRA, YSYEKL. The CDR3 has 15 amino acids. The DNA of the CDR3 is TGCGCCAGCAGCTTCGCGAGCGGGGGGACTTACGAGCAGTACTTC. Its protein product is CASSFASGGTYEQYF.

The genes are TRBV20-1 and TRBJ2-4; no clear D. The V end was cut by 3 bases, the J end by 0 bases, with 9 bases between. CDR3 length: 14 residues. In germline, CDR1 is DFQATT, CDR2 SNEGSKA (reference sequence). CDR3 nucleotides: TGCAGTGCTAGGGCATTCCTAGCCAAAAACATTCAGTACTTC. This encodes CSARAFLAKNIQYF.

V usage is TRBV21-1 and J usage is TRBJ2-1; the D call of TRBD2 is as the table states it, not checked on the DNA. TRBV21-1 is termed a pseudogene. CDR3 length: 16 residues. CDR3 DNA: TGTGCCAGCAGCAAAGCCCGGCCCAGCTCCTACAATGAGCAGTTCTTC. Translation: CASSKARPSSYNEQFF.

V and J are TRBV10-3 and TRBJ2-7; TRBD2 aligns across 7 bases. From germline, CDR1 is ENHRY and CDR2 SYGVKD. The ends lost 2 bases at V and 6 bases at J; junction bases unmatched: 7. The CDR3 is 14 amino acids. The CDR3 sequence is CAISEAGWEGEQYF. CDR3 in DNA: TGTGCCATCAGTGAGGCGGGGTGGGAGGGCGAGCAGTACTTC.

This rearrangement joins TRBV10-3 to TRBJ2-1; no clear D gene. Germline V gene data show CDR1 as ENHRY and CDR2 as SYGVKD. Trimming shortened V by 4 bases and J by 0 bases, and 7 bases separated the two germline ends. The CDR3 length is 14 residues. The CDR3 loop reads CAISGQSSYNEQFF. CDR3 in DNA: TGTGCCATCAGTGGGCAGAGCTCCTACAATGAGCAGTTCTTC.